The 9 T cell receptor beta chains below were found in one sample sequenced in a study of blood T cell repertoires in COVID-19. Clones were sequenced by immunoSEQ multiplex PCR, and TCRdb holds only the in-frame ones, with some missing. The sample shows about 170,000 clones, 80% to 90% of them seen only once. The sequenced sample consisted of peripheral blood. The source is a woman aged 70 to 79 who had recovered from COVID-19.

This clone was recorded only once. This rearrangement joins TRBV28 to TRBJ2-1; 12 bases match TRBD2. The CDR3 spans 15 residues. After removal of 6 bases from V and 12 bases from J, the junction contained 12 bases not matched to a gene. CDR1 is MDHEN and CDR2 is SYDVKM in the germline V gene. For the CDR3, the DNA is TGTGCCAGCAGCCAGGGACTAGCGGGTGTGGTTAGGCAGTTCTTC. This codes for CASSQGLAGVVRQFF.

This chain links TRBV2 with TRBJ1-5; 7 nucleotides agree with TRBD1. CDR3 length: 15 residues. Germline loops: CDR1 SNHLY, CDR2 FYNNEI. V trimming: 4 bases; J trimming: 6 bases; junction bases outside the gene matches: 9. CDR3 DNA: TGTGCCAGCAGTGTGGGGGCAGGGGGAGGTCAGCCCCAGCATTTT. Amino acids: CASSVGAGGGQPQHF.

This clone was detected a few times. The CDR3 is CASSYGPGDSGNTIYF. As DNA, the CDR3 is TGTGCCAGCAGTTACGGCCCCGGAGACTCTGGAAACACCATATATTTT. The chain has TRBV6-5 and TRBJ1-3, with D unclear. CDR3 length: 16 amino acids. Germline-derived CDR1 and CDR2 are MNHEY and SVGAGI. The ends were cut back, 2 bases at V and 0 bases at J, with 11 bases in the middle.

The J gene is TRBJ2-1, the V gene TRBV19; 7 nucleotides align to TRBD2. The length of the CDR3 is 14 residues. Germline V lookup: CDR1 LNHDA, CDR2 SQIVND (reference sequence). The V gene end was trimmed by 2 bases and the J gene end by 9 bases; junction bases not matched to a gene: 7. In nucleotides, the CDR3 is TGTGCCAGTAGTATAAGGGGCCCGGGGGGTGAGCAGTTCTTC. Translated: CASSIRGPGGEQFF.

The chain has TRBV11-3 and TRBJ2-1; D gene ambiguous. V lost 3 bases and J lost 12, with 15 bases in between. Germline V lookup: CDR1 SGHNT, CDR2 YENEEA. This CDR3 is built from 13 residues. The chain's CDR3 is CASSFSSLTGQFF. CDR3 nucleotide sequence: TGTGCCAGCAGCTTCTCCTCGTTAACTGGGCAGTTCTTC.

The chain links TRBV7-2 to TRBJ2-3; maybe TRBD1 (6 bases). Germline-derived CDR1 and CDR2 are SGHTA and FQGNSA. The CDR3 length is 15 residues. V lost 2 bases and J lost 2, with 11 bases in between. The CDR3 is CASSLRTAPTDTQYF. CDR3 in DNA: TGTGCCAGCAGCTTACGGACAGCGCCCACAGATACGCAGTATTTT.

Here the CDR3 reads CASSHGLASYNEQFF. The CDR3 bases are TGCGCCAGCAGCCACGGACTAGCGTCCTACAATGAGCAGTTCTTC. The chain has TRBV5-1 and TRBJ2-1; TRBD2 matches 9 bases. The ends lost 4 bases at V and 1 base at J; junction bases unmatched: 3. The germline V gene encodes CDR1 SGHRS and CDR2 YFSETQ. CDR3 length: 15 residues.

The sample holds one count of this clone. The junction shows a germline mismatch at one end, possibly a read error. The CDR3 region is CASSAPQGWRENF. The CDR3 DNA sequence: TGTGCCAGCAGTGCCCCTCAGGGTTGGCGGGAGAATTTT. The V call is TRBV6-2 or TRBV6-3, the J call TRBJ2-3; 7 bases are shared with TRBD2. Germline V gene lookup returns CDR1 MNHEY and CDR2 SVGEGT. The CDR3 is made up of 13 amino acids.

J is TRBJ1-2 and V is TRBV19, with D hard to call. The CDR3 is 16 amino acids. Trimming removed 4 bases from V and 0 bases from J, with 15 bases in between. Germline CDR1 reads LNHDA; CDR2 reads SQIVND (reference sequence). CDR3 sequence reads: CASSRTPGRANYGYTF. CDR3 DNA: TGTGCCAGTAGTAGAACCCCCGGGAGAGCTAACTATGGCTACACCTTC.